This is a list of T cell receptor beta chains from one sample in a study of cytomegalovirus exposure and HLA in healthy donors. Only in-frame clones appear in the TCRdb table, and some are missing; sequencing was by immunoSEQ multiplex PCR. The table has fewer than 150,000 clones, about 82% seen once. Sequences were obtained from PBMCs. All receptors derive from a young man in good health and CMV-seronegative. Each CDR3 is given with its conserved first and last residue. Fields, in order: D gene, V gene, clone size, J gene, CDR3 protein, CDR3 DNA. A D gene is named only where the DNA matches it firmly. Not every row has a clone size; where given, it reads once, few, many or a size class.

TRBD2	TRBV6-5	NA	TRBJ2-2	CASSYWGGEVGELFF	TGTGCCAGCAGTTACTGGGGGGGGGAGGTCGGGGAGCTGTTTTTT
TRBD1	TRBV5-3	NA	TRBJ1-2	CARSLAKGTGVNYGYTF	TGTGCCAGAAGCTTGGCCAAGGGGACAGGGGTTAACTATGGCTACACCTTC
NA	TRBV6-5	few	TRBJ1-6	CASSYGRGGFSPLHF	TGTGCCAGCAGTTACGGAAGGGGCGGTTTTTCACCCCTCCACTTT
TRBD1	TRBV7-9	NA	TRBJ2-2	CASSLGTGPNTGELFF	TGTGCCAGCAGCTTGGGGACAGGACCGAACACCGGGGAGCTGTTTTTT
TRBD2	TRBV30	NA	TRBJ2-1	CAWSERGSHNEQFF	TGTGCCTGGAGCGAGCGCGGGAGCCACAATGAGCAGTTCTTC
TRBD1	TRBV5-1	NA	TRBJ1-4	CASSPGQGPEKLFF	TGCGCCAGCAGCCCGGGACAGGGGCCTGAAAAACTGTTTTTT
NA	TRBV15	NA	TRBJ1-2	CATSRDREGIGYTF	TGTGCCACCAGCAGAGATCGTGAGGGTATCGGCTACACCTTC
NA	TRBV2	NA	TRBJ2-7	CASSDGGPYEQYF	TGTGCCAGCAGTGATGGGGGCCCCTACGAGCAGTACTTC
NA	TRBV28	NA	TRBJ2-7	CASSFVGPYEQYF	TGTGCCAGCAGTTTTGTGGGGCCCTACGAGCAGTACTTC
TRBD2	TRBV28	NA	TRBJ2-5	CASTTSGQETQYF	TGTGCCAGCACGACTAGCGGACAAGAGACCCAGTACTTC
NA	TRBV27	NA	TRBJ1-5	CASSFGGYSNQPQHF	TGTGCCAGCAGTTTCGGGGGGTATAGCAATCAGCCCCAGCATTTT
NA	TRBV5-1	NA	TRBJ2-1	CASSLRGILSSYNEQFF	TGCGCCAGCAGCTTGAGGGGGATTCTAAGCTCCTACAATGAGCAGTTCTTC
NA	TRBV5-1	NA	TRBJ2-2	CASSLRGSGELFF	TGCGCCAGCAGCTTGCGGGGGTCCGGGGAGCTGTTTTTT
TRBD1	TRBV29-1	NA	TRBJ2-2	CSVEVSEGQGADTGELFF	TGCAGCGTTGAAGTTTCGGAAGGACAGGGGGCGGACACCGGGGAGCTGTTTTTT
NA	TRBV27	NA	TRBJ2-2	CASSLRGPNTGELFF	TGTGCCAGCAGTCTAAGAGGTCCGAACACCGGGGAGCTGTTTTTT
TRBD2	TRBV29-1	NA	TRBJ2-7	CSVGTSPYEQYF	TGCAGCGTCGGGACTAGCCCCTACGAGCAGTACTTC
TRBD2	TRBV10-3	NA	TRBJ2-3	CAIKGEKGLATDTQYF	TGTGCCATCAAAGGAGAGAAGGGACTAGCAACAGATACGCAGTATTTT
TRBD1	TRBV27	NA	TRBJ1-1	CASSSQGASNTEAFF	TGTGCCAGCAGTTCCCAGGGGGCCTCAAACACTGAAGCTTTCTTT
TRBD1	TRBV28	once	TRBJ2-7	CASSLGTGYEQYF	TGTGCCAGCAGTTTAGGGACAGGCTACGAGCAGTACTTC
TRBD1	TRBV6-5	NA	TRBJ1-2	CVSQGGAAGYTF	TGTGTATCACAGGGGGGGGCGGCTGGCTACACCTTC
NA	TRBV5-1	NA	TRBJ1-2	CATKGGLDGYTF	TGCGCCACCAAGGGGGGGTTGGATGGCTACACCTTC
NA	TRBV25-1	once	TRBJ2-3	CASSEGGHTQYF	TGTGCCAGCAGTGAGGGGGGACATACGCAGTATTTT
NA	TRBV5-1	NA	TRBJ2-1	CASSLQGIGVGDEQFF	TGCGCCAGCAGCTTGCAGGGGATTGGAGTTGGAGATGAGCAGTTCTTC
TRBD2	TRBV6-5	NA	TRBJ2-1	CASKEAGDSYNEQFF	TGTGCCAGCAAAGAAGCGGGAGATTCCTACAATGAGCAGTTCTTC
NA	TRBV7-2	NA	TRBJ1-2	CASSPQGNNYGYTF	TGTGCCAGCAGCCCGCAGGGGAATAACTATGGCTACACCTTC
TRBD1	TRBV7-2	NA	TRBJ2-3	CASSLRRDRGTDTQYF	TGTGCCAGCAGCTTACGGAGGGACAGGGGGACGGATACGCAGTATTTT
TRBD2	TRBV2	NA	TRBJ2-1	CASSDTGTSGYNEQFF	TGTGCCAGCAGCGATACCGGGACTAGCGGTTACAATGAGCAGTTCTTC
NA	TRBV6-1	NA	TRBJ2-7	CASSEDWPHTPYEQYF	TGTGCCAGCAGTGAGGACTGGCCCCATACTCCCTACGAGCAGTACTTC
NA	TRBV2	NA	TRBJ1-4	CASSAQGGSNEKLFF	TGTGCCAGCAGTGCACAGGGAGGGTCTAATGAAAAACTGTTTTTT
TRBD2	TRBV27	NA	TRBJ2-5	CASSLWTSGSQETQYF	TGTGCCAGCAGTTTATGGACTAGCGGGAGTCAGGAGACCCAGTACTTC
TRBD1	TRBV6-5	NA	TRBJ1-2	CASSLGTGGAGYTF	TGTGCCAGCAGTCTAGGGACAGGGGGCGCCGGCTACACCTTC
NA	TRBV4-1	few	TRBJ2-6	CASSLQWQSSGANVLTF	TGCGCCAGCAGCCTCCAGTGGCAGTCGTCGGGGGCCAACGTCCTGACTTTC
NA	TRBV6-1	NA	TRBJ1-4	CASSVDTATNEKLFF	TGTGCCAGCAGCGTGGACACTGCAACTAATGAAAAACTGTTTTTT
NA	TRBV10-1	NA	TRBJ2-5	CASSEGQGPGETQYF	TGCGCCAGCAGTGAGGGGCAGGGGCCTGGAGAGACCCAGTACTTC
NA	TRBV21-1	NA	TRBJ1-2	CASSKGGTGPFPYGYTF	TGTGCCAGCAGCAAAGGAGGGACAGGGCCTTTCCCCTATGGCTACACCTTC
TRBD1	TRBV25-1	NA	TRBJ1-1	CASSESGTADTEAFF	TGTGCCAGCAGTGAATCCGGGACAGCGGACACTGAAGCTTTCTTT
TRBD1	TRBV6-5	NA	TRBJ2-3	CASSLQGLRDTQYF	TGTGCCAGCAGTTTACAGGGGCTTAGGGATACGCAGTATTTT
NA	TRBV28	NA	TRBJ1-2	CAGWGGDGYTF	TGTGCCGGTTGGGGGGGTGATGGCTACACCTTC
TRBD1	TRBV5-6	NA	TRBJ2-7	CDSSPRRTGSPYEQYF	TGTGACAGCAGCCCACGCCGGACAGGGTCCCCCTACGAGCAGTACTTC
TRBD1	TRBV30	once	TRBJ1-2	CAWSGYKDRGIYGYTF	TGTGCCTGGAGTGGGTATAAGGACAGGGGAATCTATGGCTACACCTTC
TRBD1	TRBV25-1	NA	TRBJ2-1	CASRPGTARNEQFF	TGTGCCAGCAGACCCGGGACAGCCAGGAATGAGCAGTTCTTC
TRBD1	TRBV6-1	NA	TRBJ1-5	CASSVTGESNQPQHF	TGTGCCAGCAGTGTGACAGGGGAAAGCAATCAGCCCCAGCATTTT
NA	TRBV4-1	once	TRBJ2-1	CASAGGGRAAYNEQFF	TGCGCCAGCGCAGGGGGCGGGAGGGCCGCCTACAATGAGCAGTTCTTC
NA	TRBV2	NA	TRBJ1-5	CASSDSTRGSQPQHF	TGTGCCAGCAGTGACTCTACGCGGGGTTCCCAGCCCCAGCATTTT
TRBD2	TRBV11-2	NA	TRBJ2-7	CASSPQLAGAYEQYF	TGTGCCAGCAGCCCCCAGCTAGCGGGAGCGTACGAGCAGTACTTC
TRBD2	TRBV5-1	NA	TRBJ2-2	CASSFEGGANTGELFF	TGCGCCAGCAGCTTTGAGGGAGGGGCGAACACCGGGGAGCTGTTTTTT
NA	TRBV28	NA	TRBJ2-7	CASSAPRQSSYEQYF	TGTGCCAGCAGTGCCCCTAGGCAGAGCTCCTACGAGCAGTACTTC
TRBD1	TRBV27	NA	TRBJ2-5	CASTWTGGRTQYF	TGTGCCAGCACGTGGACAGGGGGTAGGACCCAGTACTTC
NA	TRBV6-1	NA	TRBJ2-5	CASSDRMGLQETQYF	TGTGCCAGCAGTGACCGGATGGGGCTCCAAGAGACCCAGTACTTC
TRBD1	TRBV10-1	NA	TRBJ1-2	CASSDAGGYGYTF	TGCGCCAGCAGTGATGCAGGGGGCTATGGCTACACCTTC
NA	TRBV6-1	NA	TRBJ1-6	CASSASDSPNRNYNSPLHF	TGTGCCAGCAGTGCCTCGGACAGCCCCAACAGGAATTATAATTCACCCCTCCACTTT
NA	TRBV7-9	NA	TRBJ1-4	CASSLGGRNEKLFF	TGTGCCAGCAGCCTCGGGGGGAGGAATGAAAAACTGTTTTTT
TRBD1	TRBV4-1	NA	TRBJ1-3	CASSQSDGTGPIGNTIYF	TGCGCCAGCAGCCAATCGGATGGGACAGGGCCAATTGGAAACACCATATATTTT
TRBD1	TRBV5-1	NA	TRBJ1-5	CASSLGTGGAGNQPQHF	TGCGCCAGCAGCTTGGGGACAGGGGGCGCCGGCAATCAGCCCCAGCATTTT
TRBD2	TRBV5-6	NA	TRBJ2-5	CASSSLAGEETQYF	TGTGCCAGCAGCTCCTTAGCGGGGGAAGAGACCCAGTACTTC
NA	TRBV28	NA	TRBJ2-7	CASNRRPNSYEQYF	TGTGCCAGCAATAGGCGGCCCAACTCCTACGAGCAGTACTTC
TRBD1	TRBV6-5	once	TRBJ1-2	CASSPPGQLYGYTF	TGTGCCAGCAGTCCCCCGGGACAGCTCTATGGCTACACCTTC
TRBD1	TRBV6-5	NA	TRBJ1-2	CASSYSRQGGYGYTF	TGTGCCAGCAGTTACTCACGGCAGGGGGGCTATGGCTACACCTTC
TRBD1	TRBV2	many	TRBJ1-4	CASSTGFPVRNEKLFF	TGTGCCAGCTCGACAGGGTTCCCGGTTCGAAATGAAAAACTGTTTTTT